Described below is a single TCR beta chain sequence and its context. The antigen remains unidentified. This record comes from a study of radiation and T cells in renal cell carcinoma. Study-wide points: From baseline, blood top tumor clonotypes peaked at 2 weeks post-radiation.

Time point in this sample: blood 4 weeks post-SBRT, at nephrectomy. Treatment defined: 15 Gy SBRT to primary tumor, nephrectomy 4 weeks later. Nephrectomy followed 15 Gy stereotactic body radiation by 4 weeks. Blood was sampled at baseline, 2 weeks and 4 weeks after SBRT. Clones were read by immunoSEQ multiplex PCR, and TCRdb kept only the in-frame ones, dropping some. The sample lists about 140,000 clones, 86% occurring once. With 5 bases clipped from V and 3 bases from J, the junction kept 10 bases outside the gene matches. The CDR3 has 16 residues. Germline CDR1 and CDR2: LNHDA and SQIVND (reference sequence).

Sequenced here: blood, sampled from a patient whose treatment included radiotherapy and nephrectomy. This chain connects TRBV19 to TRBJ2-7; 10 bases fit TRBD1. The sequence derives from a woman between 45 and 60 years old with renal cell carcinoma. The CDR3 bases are TGTGCCAGTAGTGCCCTGGGACAGGGGAGCGACTACGAGCAGTACTTC. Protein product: CASSALGQGSDYEQYF.